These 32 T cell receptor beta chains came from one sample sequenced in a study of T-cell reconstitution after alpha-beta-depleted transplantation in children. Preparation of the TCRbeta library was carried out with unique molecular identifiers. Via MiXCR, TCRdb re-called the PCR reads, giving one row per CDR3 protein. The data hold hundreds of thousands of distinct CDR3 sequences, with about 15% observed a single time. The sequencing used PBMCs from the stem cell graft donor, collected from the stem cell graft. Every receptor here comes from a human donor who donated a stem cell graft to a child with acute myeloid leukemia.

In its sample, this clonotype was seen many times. The CDR3 DNA sequence: TGCGCCAGCAGCTATAGGCTAGCGGGGGGTACTGAGCAGTTCTTC. This gives the protein CASSYRLAGGTEQFF. V is TRBV5-1 and J is TRBJ2-1, with TRBD2 matching 11 bases. This CDR3 spans 15 amino acids. Germline V gene data show CDR1 as SGHRS and CDR2 as YFSETQ. V lost 3 bases to trimming and J lost 9 bases; unmatched junction nucleotides: 8.

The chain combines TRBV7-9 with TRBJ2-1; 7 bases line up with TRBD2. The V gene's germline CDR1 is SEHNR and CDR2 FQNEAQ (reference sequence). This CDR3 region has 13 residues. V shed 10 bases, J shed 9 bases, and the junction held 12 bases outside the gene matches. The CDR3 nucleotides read TGTGCCACCCATGGGAGGGCAGGGACTGAGCAGTTCTTC. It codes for CATHGRAGTEQFF.

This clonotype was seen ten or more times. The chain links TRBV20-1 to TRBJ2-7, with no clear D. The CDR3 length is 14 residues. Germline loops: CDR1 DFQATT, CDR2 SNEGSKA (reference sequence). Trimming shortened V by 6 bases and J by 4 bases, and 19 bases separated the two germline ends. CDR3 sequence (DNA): TGCAGTGCCTCTAGTAGGTCAGACCCTTACGAGCAGTACGTC. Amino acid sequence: CSASSRSDPYEQYV.

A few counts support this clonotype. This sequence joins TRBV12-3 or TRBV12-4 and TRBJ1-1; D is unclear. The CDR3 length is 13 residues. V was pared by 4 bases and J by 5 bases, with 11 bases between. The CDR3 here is CASSSGFETEAFF. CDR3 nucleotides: TGTGCCAGCAGTTCCGGGTTCGAGACTGAAGCTTTCTTT.

CDR3 coding DNA: TGTGCCAGCACCACCGGGACAGCCCCTAGGGGGACTGAAGCTTTCTTT. Amino acid sequence: CASTTGTAPRGTEAFF. The chain couples TRBV6-4 to TRBJ1-1, with 7 bases identical to TRBD1. Trimming at V came to 7 bases and at J to 5 bases, leaving 16 bases not matched to a gene. The CDR3 has 16 amino acids. Germline values: CDR1 MRHNA, CDR2 SNTAGT.

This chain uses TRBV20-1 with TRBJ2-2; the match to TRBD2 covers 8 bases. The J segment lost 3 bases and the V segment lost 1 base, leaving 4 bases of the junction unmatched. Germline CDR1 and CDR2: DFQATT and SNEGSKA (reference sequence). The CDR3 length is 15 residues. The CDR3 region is CSARAGGRDTGELFF. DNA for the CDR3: TGCAGTGCTAGAGCGGGGGGGAGGGACACCGGGGAGCTGTTTTTT.

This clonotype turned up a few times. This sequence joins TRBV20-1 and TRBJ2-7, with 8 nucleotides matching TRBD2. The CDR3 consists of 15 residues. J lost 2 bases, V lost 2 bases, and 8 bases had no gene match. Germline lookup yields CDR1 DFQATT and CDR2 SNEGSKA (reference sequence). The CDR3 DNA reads TGCAGTGCTAGAAGGGGGACTAGTACCACCTACGAGCAGTACTTC. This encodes CSARRGTSTTYEQYF.

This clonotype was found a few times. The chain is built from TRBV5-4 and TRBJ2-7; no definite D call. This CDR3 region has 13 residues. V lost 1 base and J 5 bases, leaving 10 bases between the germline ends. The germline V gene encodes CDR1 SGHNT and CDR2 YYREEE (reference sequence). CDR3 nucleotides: TGTGCCAGCAGCTTGACTAATTGGCACGAGCAGTACTTC. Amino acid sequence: CASSLTNWHEQYF.

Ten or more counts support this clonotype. CDR3 residues: CAILQPEGRNYGYTF. The CDR3 coding sequence is TGTGCCATCTTACAGCCGGAGGGGCGGAACTATGGCTACACCTTC. The chain has TRBV6-2 or TRBV6-3 and TRBJ1-2, with D maybe TRBD1 (5 bases). This CDR3 is built from 15 residues. Trimming took 10 bases from V and 2 from J, leaving 20 bases between them. Germline V gene sequence: CDR1 MNHEY, CDR2 SVGEGT.

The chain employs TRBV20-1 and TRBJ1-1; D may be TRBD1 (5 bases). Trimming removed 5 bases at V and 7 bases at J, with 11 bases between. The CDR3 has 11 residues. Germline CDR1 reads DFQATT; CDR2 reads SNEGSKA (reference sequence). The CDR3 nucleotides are TGCAGTGCTGCTACAGGCAGTGAAGCTTTCTTT. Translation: CSAATGSEAFF.

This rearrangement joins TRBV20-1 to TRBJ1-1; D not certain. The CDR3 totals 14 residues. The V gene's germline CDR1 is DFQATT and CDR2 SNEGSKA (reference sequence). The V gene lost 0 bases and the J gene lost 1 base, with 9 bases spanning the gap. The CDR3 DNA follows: TGCAGTGCTAGAGATTTCAGACAGAACACTGAAGCTTTCTTT. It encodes CSARDFRQNTEAFF.

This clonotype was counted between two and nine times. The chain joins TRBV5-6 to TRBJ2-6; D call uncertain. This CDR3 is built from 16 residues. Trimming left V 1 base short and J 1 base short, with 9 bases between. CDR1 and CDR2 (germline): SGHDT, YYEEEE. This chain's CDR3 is CASSLTKISGANVLTF. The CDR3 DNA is TGTGCCAGCAGCTTGACAAAGATATCTGGGGCCAACGTCCTGACTTTC.

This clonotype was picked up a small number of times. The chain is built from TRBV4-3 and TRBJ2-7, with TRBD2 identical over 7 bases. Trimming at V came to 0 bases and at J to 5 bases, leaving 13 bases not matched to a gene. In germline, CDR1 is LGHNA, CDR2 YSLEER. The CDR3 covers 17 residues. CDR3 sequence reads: CASSQDQNKRGVHEQYF. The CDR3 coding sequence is TGCGCCAGCAGCCAAGACCAAAATAAGCGGGGTGTGCACGAGCAGTACTTC.

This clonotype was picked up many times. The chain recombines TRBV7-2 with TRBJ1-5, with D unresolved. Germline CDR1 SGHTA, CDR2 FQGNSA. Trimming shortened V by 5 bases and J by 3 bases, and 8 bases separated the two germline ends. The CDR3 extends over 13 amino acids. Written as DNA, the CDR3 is TGTGCCAGCAGCCCCGGGAACAATCAGCCCCAGCATTTT. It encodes CASSPGNNQPQHF.

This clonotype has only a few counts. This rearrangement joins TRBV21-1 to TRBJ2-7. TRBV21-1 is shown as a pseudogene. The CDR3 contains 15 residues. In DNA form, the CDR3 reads TGTGCCAGCAGCGATATTACTTACAGACCCTACGAGCAGTACGTC. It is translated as CASSDITYRPYEQYV.

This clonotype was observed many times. This chain's CDR3 is CASSLRTSGGYNEQFF. CDR3 sequence (DNA): TGTGCCAGCAGCTTGCGCACTAGCGGGGGTTACAATGAGCAGTTCTTC. This sequence joins TRBV7-2 and TRBJ2-1; TRBD2 agrees at 11 bases. CDR1 is SGHTA and CDR2 is FQGNSA in the germline V gene. Losses at the gene ends were 3 bases for V and 4 bases for J; bases not matched to a gene: 5. CDR3 size: 16 residues.

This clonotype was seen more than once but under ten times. The DNA for the CDR3 is TGCAGTGCTAGAGCCCCAGGGCGCGACTATGGCTACACCTTC. This gives the protein CSARAPGRDYGYTF. The chain links TRBV20-1 to TRBJ1-2; D may be TRBD1 (5 bases). In germline, CDR1 is DFQATT, CDR2 SNEGSKA (reference sequence). The CDR3 extends over 14 amino acids. V dropped 1 base and J dropped 3 bases, with 12 bases sitting between them.

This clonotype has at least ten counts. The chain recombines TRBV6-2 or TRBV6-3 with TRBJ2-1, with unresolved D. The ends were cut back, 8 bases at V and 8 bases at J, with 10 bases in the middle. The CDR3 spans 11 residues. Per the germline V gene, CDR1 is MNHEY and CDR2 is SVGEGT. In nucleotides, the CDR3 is TGTGCCAGCTCTTACCGTGATGAGCAGTTCTTC. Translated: CASSYRDEQFF.

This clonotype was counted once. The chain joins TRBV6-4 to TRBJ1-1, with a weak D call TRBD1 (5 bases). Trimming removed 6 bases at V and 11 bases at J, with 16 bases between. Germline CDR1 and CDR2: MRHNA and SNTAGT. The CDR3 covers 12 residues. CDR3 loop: CASRDRDFVAFF. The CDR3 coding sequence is TGTGCCAGCAGAGACCGGGACTTCGTGGCTTTCTTT.

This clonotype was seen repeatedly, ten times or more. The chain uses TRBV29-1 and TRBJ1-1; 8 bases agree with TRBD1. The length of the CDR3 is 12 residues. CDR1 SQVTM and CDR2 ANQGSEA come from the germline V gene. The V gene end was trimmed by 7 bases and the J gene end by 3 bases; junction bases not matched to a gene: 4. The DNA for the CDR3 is TGCAGCGGGCTGACAGGGGACACTGAAGCTTTCTTT. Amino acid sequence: CSGLTGDTEAFF.

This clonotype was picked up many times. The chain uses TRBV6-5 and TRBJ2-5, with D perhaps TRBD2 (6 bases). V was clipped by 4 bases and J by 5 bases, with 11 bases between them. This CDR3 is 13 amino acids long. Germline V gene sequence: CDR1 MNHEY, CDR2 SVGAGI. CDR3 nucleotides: TGTGCCAGCAGTTTTGATGGGGGGGAGACCCAGTACTTC. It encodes CASSFDGGETQYF.

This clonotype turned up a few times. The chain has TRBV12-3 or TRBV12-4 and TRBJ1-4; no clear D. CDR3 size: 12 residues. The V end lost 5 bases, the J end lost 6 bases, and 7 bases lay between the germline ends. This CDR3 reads CASSPRYEKLFF. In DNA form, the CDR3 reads TGTGCCAGCAGTCCACGTTATGAAAAACTGTTTTTT.

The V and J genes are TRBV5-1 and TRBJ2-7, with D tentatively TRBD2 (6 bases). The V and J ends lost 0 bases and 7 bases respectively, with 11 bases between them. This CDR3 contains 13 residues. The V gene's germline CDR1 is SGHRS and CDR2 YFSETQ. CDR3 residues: CASSLDSSGEQYF. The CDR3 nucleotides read TGCGCCAGCAGCTTGGACTCCAGCGGGGAGCAGTACTTC.

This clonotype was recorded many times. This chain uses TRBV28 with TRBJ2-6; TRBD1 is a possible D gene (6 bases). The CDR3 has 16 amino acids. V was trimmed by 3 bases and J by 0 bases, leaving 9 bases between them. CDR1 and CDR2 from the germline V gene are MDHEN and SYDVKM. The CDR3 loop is CASSLGDNSGANVLTF. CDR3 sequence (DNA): TGTGCCAGCAGTTTGGGGGACAACTCTGGGGCCAACGTCCTGACTTTC.

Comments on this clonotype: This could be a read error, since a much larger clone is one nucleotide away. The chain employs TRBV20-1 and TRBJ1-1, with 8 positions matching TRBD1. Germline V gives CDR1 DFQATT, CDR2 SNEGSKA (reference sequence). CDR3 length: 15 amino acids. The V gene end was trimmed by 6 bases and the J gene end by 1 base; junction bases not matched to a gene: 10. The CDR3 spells CSAPRTGTTNTEAFF. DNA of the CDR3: TGCAGTGCACCACGGACAGGGACGACGAACACTGAAGCTTTCTTT.

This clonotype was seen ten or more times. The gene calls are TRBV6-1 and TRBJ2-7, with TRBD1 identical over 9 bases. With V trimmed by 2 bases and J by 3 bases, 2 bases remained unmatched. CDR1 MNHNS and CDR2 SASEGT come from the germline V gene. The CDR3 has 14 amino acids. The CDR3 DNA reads TGTGCCAGCAGTGAACCGGGACAGGGCTACGAGCAGTACGTC. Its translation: CASSEPGQGYEQYV.

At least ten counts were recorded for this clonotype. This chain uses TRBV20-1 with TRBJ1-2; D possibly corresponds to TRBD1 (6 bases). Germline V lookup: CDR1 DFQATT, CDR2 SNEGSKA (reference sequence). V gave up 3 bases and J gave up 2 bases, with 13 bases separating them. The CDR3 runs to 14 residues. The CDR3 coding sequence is TGCAGTGCTAGTAGCAGGGGAAAGAACTATGGCTACACCTTC. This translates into CSASSRGKNYGYTF.

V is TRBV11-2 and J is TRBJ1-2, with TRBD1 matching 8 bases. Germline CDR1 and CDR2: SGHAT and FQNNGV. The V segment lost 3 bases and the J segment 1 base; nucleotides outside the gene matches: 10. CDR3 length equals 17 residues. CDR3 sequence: CASSLDRVLALNYGYTF. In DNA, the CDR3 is TGTGCCAGCAGCTTGGACAGGGTGTTGGCCCTTAACTATGGCTACACCTTC.

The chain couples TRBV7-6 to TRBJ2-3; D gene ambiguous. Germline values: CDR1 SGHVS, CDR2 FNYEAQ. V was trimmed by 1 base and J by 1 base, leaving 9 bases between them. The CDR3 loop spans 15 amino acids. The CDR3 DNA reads TGTGCCAGCAGCTTAGAGACTGGGCGCACAGATACGCAGTATTTT. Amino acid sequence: CASSLETGRTDTQYF.

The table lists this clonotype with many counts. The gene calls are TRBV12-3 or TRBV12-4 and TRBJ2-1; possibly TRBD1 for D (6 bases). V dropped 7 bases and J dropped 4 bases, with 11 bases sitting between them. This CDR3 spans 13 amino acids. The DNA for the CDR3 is TGTGCCAGCAACCAGGGGCCTTACAATGAGCAGTTCTTC. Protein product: CASNQGPYNEQFF.

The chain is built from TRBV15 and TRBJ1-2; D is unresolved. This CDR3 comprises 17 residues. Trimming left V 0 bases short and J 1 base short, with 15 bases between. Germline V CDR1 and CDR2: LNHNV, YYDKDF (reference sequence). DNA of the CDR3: TGTGCCACCAGCAGAGATCCCCCACAGTCCATTAACTATGGCTACACCTTC. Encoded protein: CATSRDPPQSINYGYTF. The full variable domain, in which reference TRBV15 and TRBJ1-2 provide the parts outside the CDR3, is DAMVIQNPRYQVTQFGKPVTLSCSQTLNHNVMYWYQQKSSQAPKLLFHYYDKDFNNEADTPDNFQSRRPNTSFCFLDIRSPGLGDTAMYLCATSRDPPQSINYGYTFGSGTRLTVV.

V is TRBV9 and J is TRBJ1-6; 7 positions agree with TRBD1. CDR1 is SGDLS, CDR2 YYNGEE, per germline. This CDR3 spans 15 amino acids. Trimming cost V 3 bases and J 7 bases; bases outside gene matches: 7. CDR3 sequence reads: CASSGGGQANSPLHF. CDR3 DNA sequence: TGTGCCAGCAGCGGGGGTGGACAGGCCAATTCACCCCTCCACTTT.